This is a list of T cell receptor beta chains from one sample in a study of CD8+ T cells in alopecia areata. Assay used: immunoSEQ multiplex PCR; TCRdb lists only in-frame clones, some missing. The table lists 110,000 to 150,000 clones, 40% to 55% of them singletons. Sequenced here: CD4+ T cells sorted from blood, sampled at week 0. The receptors here all came from a human donor with alopecia areata. Both conserved end residues are part of each CDR3. Each record gives: D gene, clone size, V gene, J gene, CDR3 DNA, CDR3 protein. The D gene is left open where the match is weak. The size field is filled for only some rows; it gives once, few, many or a size class.

>.|.|TRBV5-6|TRBJ2-5
TGTGCCAGCAGCTTTGCCGATCGGCAAGAGACCCAGTACTTC
CASSFADRQETQYF
>.|few|TRBV6-5|TRBJ1-1
TGTGCCAGCACCGTCGGCAGGACAGCGTATTTCTTT
CASTVGRTAYFF
>.|.|TRBV30|TRBJ2-5
TGTGCCTGGAGTGTACGCTCGGGGACAAGGGAAGAGACCCAGTACTTC
CAWSVRSGTREETQYF
>.|.|TRBV4-1|TRBJ1-5
TGCGCCAGCAGCCAAGATATAGGCAATCAGCCCCAGCATTTT
CASSQDIGNQPQHF
>.|.|TRBV9|TRBJ1-2
TGTGCCAGCAACGGACAGTCGAGTAACTATGGCTACACCTTC
CASNGQSSNYGYTF
>.|.|TRBV5-6|TRBJ2-5
TGTGCCAGCAGCCGGGGACGGACCCAAGAGACCCAGTACTTC
CASSRGRTQETQYF
>.|few|TRBV27|TRBJ1-2
TGTGCCAGCAGCCTGGACGCTAACTATGGCTACACCTTC
CASSLDANYGYTF
>TRBD2|medium-sized|TRBV7-6|TRBJ2-6
TGTGCCAGCAGCTTCGCTAGCGGGAGCTCTGGGGCCAACGTCCTGACTTTC
CASSFASGSSGANVLTF
>TRBD2|few|TRBV19|TRBJ2-1
TGTGCCAGTAGCCGCCCTCTAGCGGGAGGGTACAATGAGCAGTTCTTC
CASSRPLAGGYNEQFF
>.|.|TRBV29-1|TRBJ1-1
TGCAGCGTTGAAGCAGGCAGGAACACTGAAGCTTTCTTT
CSVEAGRNTEAFF
>.|.|TRBV15|TRBJ1-4
TGTGCCACCAGCAGAGATGGTATATCTGAAGAAAAACTGTTTTTT
CATSRDGISEEKLFF
>TRBD1|.|TRBV25-1|TRBJ1-6
TGTGCCAGCAGACCCCGGGACAGATTTAATTCACCCCTCCACTTT
CASRPRDRFNSPLHF
>.|.|TRBV15|TRBJ1-5
TGTGCCACCAGCAGAGATTGGGCCCTAGGGACCTATAGCAATCAGCCCCAGCATTTT
CATSRDWALGTYSNQPQHF
>.|.|TRBV7-2|TRBJ2-1
TGTGCCAGCAGCTTAGACGGGCGAAGGGATGAGCAGTTCTTC
CASSLDGRRDEQFF
>.|few|TRBV30|TRBJ1-1
TGTGCCTGGAGTGGACAGTCGTATACTGAAGCTTTCTTT
CAWSGQSYTEAFF
>.|.|TRBV29-1|TRBJ2-1
TGCAGCGTTCATCCCGGGATGTCTGGGCAGTTCTTC
CSVHPGMSGQFF
>.|.|TRBV30|TRBJ1-3
TGTGCCTGGAGCAGACAGGTGGACACCATATATTTT
CAWSRQVDTIYF
>TRBD1|.|TRBV11-2|TRBJ2-5
TGTGCCAGCAGCTCTACCGGGACAGGCCAAGAGACCCAGTACTTC
CASSSTGTGQETQYF
>.|once|TRBV30|TRBJ1-1
TGTGCCTGGATTCAGAGAATGAACACTGAAGCTTTCTTT
CAWIQRMNTEAFF
>TRBD2|few|TRBV7-9|TRBJ2-7
TGTGCCAGCAGCTCGCCCGGACTAGCGGGAGAGCAGTACTTC
CASSSPGLAGEQYF
>.|.|TRBV5-4|TRBJ2-7
TGTGCCAGCAGCTTGTTTTTGTCGTCCGACGAGCAGTACTTC
CASSLFLSSDEQYF
>.|.|TRBV29-1|TRBJ1-1
TGCAGCGTTCGGGGACAAACCTACCTAAACACTGAAGCTTTCTTT
CSVRGQTYLNTEAFF
>.|.|TRBV29-1|TRBJ2-3
TGCAGCGTTGGAGTTCGGCAGGACGTGGAGTATTTT
CSVGVRQDVEYF
>TRBD2|.|TRBV4-2|TRBJ2-1
TGTGCCAGCAGCCCTATACTAGCGGGAAACAATGAGCAGTTCTTC
CASSPILAGNNEQFF
>.|few|TRBV29-1|TRBJ2-4
TGCAGCGTGGAGGCGCAACTGCTAGCCAAAAACATTCAGTACTTC
CSVEAQLLAKNIQYF
>.|.|TRBV29-1|TRBJ1-5
TGCAGCGTTGCCTGGGGGGAGAATCAGCCCCAGCATTTT
CSVAWGENQPQHF
>.|few|TRBV4-1|TRBJ2-4
TGCGCCAGCAGCCCAACCACAGGGGCCAAAAACATTCAGTACTTC
CASSPTTGAKNIQYF
>.|.|TRBV29-1|TRBJ2-1
TGCAGCGTTGGGCTAGCTAGGGGCAATGAGCAGTTCTTC
CSVGLARGNEQFF
>.|few|TRBV29-1|TRBJ2-3
TGCAGCGTTCGGCAGGTGGAGTTTACGCAGTATTTT
CSVRQVEFTQYF
>TRBD1|few|TRBV11-3|TRBJ2-4
TGTGCCAGCAGCCGCGACAGGGTGGGGACCAAAAACATTCAGTACTTC
CASSRDRVGTKNIQYF
>.|.|TRBV6-6|TRBJ2-7
TGTGCCAGCAGTTACAGGGAGCTATCGGGGGAGCAGTACTTC
CASSYRELSGEQYF
>TRBD1|.|TRBV4-2|TRBJ1-5
TGTGCCAGCAGCCAGGATACGGGACAGGGACAGCATTTT
CASSQDTGQGQHF
>TRBD2|many|TRBV19|TRBJ2-1
TGTGCCAGTAGTATAACAGCGGGAGTGGGCAATGAGCAGTTCTTC
CASSITAGVGNEQFF
>TRBD2|.|TRBV11-2|TRBJ2-7
TGTGCCAGCCGGATGCTAGCGGAGGCCTACGAGCAGTACTTC
CASRMLAEAYEQYF
>TRBD2|.|TRBV4-1|TRBJ2-7
TGCGCCAGCAGCCAAGGGGTGATCGCTAGCGGGAGGGCCTACGAGCAGTACTTC
CASSQGVIASGRAYEQYF
>TRBD1|.|TRBV4-2|TRBJ2-7
TGTGCCAGCAGCCGGACCGGGACAGGGCTCGACGAGCAGTACTTC
CASSRTGTGLDEQYF
>TRBD2|.|TRBV4-1|TRBJ2-2
TGCGCCAGCAGCCAACCCTATAGGACTAGCGGGAGTTTTCCCAGGGGCACCGGGGAGCTGTTTTTT
CASSQPYRTSGSFPRGTGELFF
>.|.|TRBV30|TRBJ1-4
TGTGCCTGGAGGGGGAGAACTAATGAAAAACTGTTTTTT
CAWRGRTNEKLFF
>.|few|TRBV18|TRBJ2-7
TGTGCCAGCTCACCACCCGGGGGCGAGCAGTACTTC
CASSPPGGEQYF
>.|.|TRBV2|TRBJ2-5
TGTGCCAGCAGCGGCGGCACGCTAGAGACCCAGTACTTC
CASSGGTLETQYF
>TRBD2|.|TRBV10-3|TRBJ2-5
TGTGCCATCAGTATCGGGACTAGCCGGCAAGAGACCCAGTACTTC
CAISIGTSRQETQYF
>.|.|TRBV15|TRBJ2-5
TGTGCCACCAGCAGAGATGTCAGGGGTGGGAAGACCCAGTACTTC
CATSRDVRGGKTQYF
>.|.|TRBV15|TRBJ1-5
TGTGCCACCAGCAGAGAGGCCGCGGCTGCCATCACAAGCAATCAGCCCCAGCATTTT
CATSREAAAAITSNQPQHF
>TRBD2|.|TRBV7-3|TRBJ2-5
TGTGCCAGCAGCCCGGGGGGGACTAGCTGGGTGGAGACCCAGTACTTC
CASSPGGTSWVETQYF
>TRBD1|.|TRBV29-1|TRBJ2-7
TGCAGCGTTGCACAGGGGAATGAGCAGTACTTC
CSVAQGNEQYF
>.|.|TRBV30|TRBJ1-6
TGTGCCTGGAGAGCTAGCTCCTATAATTCACCCCTCCACTTT
CAWRASSYNSPLHF
>.|.|TRBV28|TRBJ1-2
TGTGCCAGCAGTTTAGGGAGGCAGTCGGGCGGGGGCTACACCTTC
CASSLGRQSGGGYTF
>.|.|TRBV6-6|TRBJ1-5
TGTGCCAGCAGTTACTCAAATGCGAACAATCAGCCCCAGCATTTT
CASSYSNANNQPQHF
>.|.|TRBV19|TRBJ2-2
TGTGCCAGTAGTATGGAGGGAGGGGAGCTGTTTTTT
CASSMEGGELFF
>.|.|TRBV28|TRBJ1-5
TGTGCCAGCAGTTTGGGCATAGACAATCAGCCCCAGCATTTT
CASSLGIDNQPQHF
>.|.|TRBV5-1|TRBJ1-2
TGCGCCAGCAGCTTTGGGGTGACTTCGAGCCAGAGGTATGGCTACACCTTC
CASSFGVTSSQRYGYTF
>.|.|TRBV2|TRBJ1-1
TGTGCCAGCAGTGTTGCGCGGAGGAACACTGAAGCTTTCTTT
CASSVARRNTEAFF
>.|.|TRBV29-1|TRBJ1-2
TGCAGCGTTGAAAGAAGGCAGGGGACTAACTATGGCTACACCTTC
CSVERRQGTNYGYTF
>.|few|TRBV30|TRBJ2-4
TGTGCCTGGAGTCCCCGAGGCGGCATTCAGTACTTC
CAWSPRGGIQYF
>TRBD1|.|TRBV29-1|TRBJ2-1
TGCAGCGCCCGGACAGGGAATGAGCAGTTCTTC
CSARTGNEQFF
>TRBD1|.|TRBV29-1|TRBJ2-7
TGCAGCGTTGAGGGACAGGGGGCTTCGGGGGAGCAGTACTTC
CSVEGQGASGEQYF
>TRBD2|.|TRBV9|TRBJ2-5
TGTGCCAGCAGCGTAGACCTAGCGGTCCAAGAGACCCAGTACTTC
CASSVDLAVQETQYF
>TRBD2|once|TRBV25-1|TRBJ2-1
TGTGCCAGCAGTGATAATAGCGGGAGACCCAATGAGCAGTTCTTC
CASSDNSGRPNEQFF
>.|.|TRBV30|TRBJ2-5
TGTGCCTGGAGTGTAATCCCCCGAAACCAAGAGACCCAGTACTTC
CAWSVIPRNQETQYF
>.|.|TRBV6-5|TRBJ1-3
TGTGCCAGCAGTGGGTTGGGAGACACCATATATTTT
CASSGLGDTIYF